The T cell receptor beta chain described here comes from a study of cytomegalovirus exposure and HLA in healthy donors. This PCR relied on a set of 60 Vbeta primers and 13 Jbeta primers. The assay was immunoSEQ multiplex PCR, and TCRdb's table has in-frame clones only and misses some. This sample has about 130,000 clones, with 70% to 75% found just once. Regarding the study as a whole: Most TCR sequences were uncommon, yet certain public TCRs appeared in many donors.

With respect to this clone: Its specificity is unknown.

CDR1 and CDR2 from the germline V gene are MDHEN and SYDVKM. The V gene lost 2 bases and the J gene lost 0 bases, with 7 bases spanning the gap. This CDR3 region has 14 residues. The V and J genes are TRBV28 and TRBJ1-2; D might be TRBD1 (6 bases). The material sequenced was PBMCs. This receptor was obtained from a woman in her 40s in good health and CMV-seropositive. The CDR3 DNA follows: TGTGCCAGCAGTTTAGGACAGCCTAACTATGGCTACACCTTC. Amino acids: CASSLGQPNYGYTF.